Shown below are 23 T cell receptor beta chains from a single sample sequenced in a study of control samples from healthy donors and cancer patients. TCRdb's table, derived via immunoSEQ multiplex PCR, lists solely in-frame clones and lacks some. The sample shows approximately 100,000 clones, more than 85% of them seen only once. Input material: blood. These receptors were obtained from a young man in good health.

The chain couples TRBV30 to TRBJ2-7; D uncertain. Deletions cut 5 bases from V and 6 bases from J, with 11 bases between. Germline V gene data show CDR1 as GTSNPN and CDR2 as SVGIG (reference sequence). There are 11 residues in the CDR3. The CDR3 coding sequence is TGTGCCTGGTCCACCGTCGGCGAGCAGTACTTC. This gives the protein CAWSTVGEQYF.

This clone was recorded a few times. This chain joins TRBV12-3 or TRBV12-4 and TRBJ1-2, with D perhaps matching TRBD1 (5 bases). Between the trimmed V and J ends, which lost 1 base and 4 bases, there was a span of 7 bases. The CDR3 loop spans 13 amino acids. The CDR3 spells CASSLGQPYGYTF. In nucleotides, the CDR3 is TGTGCCAGCAGTTTAGGACAGCCCTATGGCTACACCTTC.

The rearrangement joins TRBV18 to TRBJ1-2, with 11 bases fitting TRBD1. Germline trimming cut 6 bases from V and 4 bases from J; bases unmatched to any gene: 10. The CDR3 consists of 16 residues. Germline CDR1 reads KGHSH; CDR2 reads LQKENI. In DNA, the CDR3 is TGTGCCAGCTCTCCCGGGACAGGGGGGAAAGTCTATGGCTACACCTTC. Translation gives CASSPGTGGKVYGYTF.

The J gene is TRBJ2-7, the V gene TRBV19; maybe TRBD1 (6 bases). Trimming took 6 bases from V and 1 from J, leaving 10 bases between them. Per the germline V gene, CDR1 is LNHDA and CDR2 is SQIVND (reference sequence). The CDR3 sequence is 13 residues long. Here the CDR3 reads CASSPGQSYEQYV. CDR3 coding DNA: TGTGCCAGTAGCCCGGGACAATCCTACGAGCAGTACGTC.

The chain uses TRBV4-3 and TRBJ1-2, with no clear D. The CDR3 contains 13 residues. V lost 3 bases and J lost 5, with 10 bases in between. Germline CDR1 and CDR2: LGHNA and YSLEER. The CDR3 region has the DNA TGCGCCAGCAGCCAGTCCCGCCGGTATGGCTACACCTTC. This sequence encodes CASSQSRRYGYTF.

J is TRBJ2-6 and V is TRBV5-1; D is ambiguous. The CDR3 loop spans 16 amino acids. V was cut by 0 bases and J by 0 bases, with 7 bases left in between. Germline loops: CDR1 SGHRS, CDR2 YFSETQ. CDR3 residues: CASSLVGFSGANVLTF. CDR3 nucleotides: TGCGCCAGCAGCTTGGTAGGTTTCTCTGGGGCCAACGTCCTGACTTTC.

Details on this clone: The same CDR3 arises from other DNA sequences in this sample as well. This chain links TRBV4-2 with TRBJ2-1; TRBD2 matches 12 bases. CDR1 LGHNA and CDR2 YNFKEQ come from the germline V gene. This CDR3 comprises 16 residues. V lost 3 bases, J lost 2 bases, and 2 bases stayed unmatched. The CDR3 DNA reads as TGTGCCAGCAGCCAGAGGACTAGCGGGGCCTACAATGAGCAGTTCTTC. This gives the protein CASSQRTSGAYNEQFF.

This clone was seen a single time. V usage is TRBV30 and J usage is TRBJ1-2, with a weak D call TRBD1 (6 bases). The ends were cut back, 0 bases at V and 2 bases at J, with 10 bases in the middle. The germline V gene has CDR1 GTSNPN and CDR2 SVGIG (reference sequence). CDR3 length: 14 residues. The CDR3 sequence: CAWSVQGSNYGYTF. The CDR3 coding sequence is TGTGCCTGGAGTGTACAGGGATCCAACTATGGCTACACCTTC.

This chain links TRBV19 with TRBJ1-1, with 8 positions matching TRBD1. The CDR3 sequence is 14 residues long. Germline V gene data show CDR1 as LNHDA and CDR2 as SQIVND (reference sequence). The V and J ends lost 3 bases and 11 bases, in that order; junction bases with no gene match: 11. CDR3 in amino acids: CASSIGAQGVDAFF. The CDR3 nucleotides read TGTGCCAGTAGTATTGGGGCACAGGGGGTGGATGCTTTCTTT.

This sequence joins TRBV6-6 and TRBJ2-7, with D uncertain. The length of the CDR3 is 12 residues. Germline V gene sequence: CDR1 MNHNY, CDR2 SVGAGI (reference sequence). The V end was cut by 2 bases, the J end by 3 bases, with 5 bases between. In nucleotides, the CDR3 is TGTGCCAGCAGTTACGGCAACTACGAGCAGTACGTC. It codes for CASSYGNYEQYV.

This rearrangement joins TRBV7-2 to TRBJ1-4, with TRBD1 matching 7 bases. Germline V gene lookup returns CDR1 SGHTA and CDR2 FQGNSA. This CDR3 has 15 residues. The J segment lost 3 bases and the V segment lost 5 bases, leaving 6 bases of the junction unmatched. CDR3 sequence: CASSPQTGSNEKLFF. In nucleotides, the CDR3 is TGTGCCAGCAGCCCACAGACAGGGTCTAATGAAAAACTGTTTTTT.

This clone occurred once. The chain joins TRBV9 to TRBJ1-1; 9 bases line up with TRBD1. In germline, CDR1 is SGDLS, CDR2 YYNGEE. V trimming: 1 base; J trimming: 6 bases; junction bases outside the gene matches: 7. This CDR3 spans 15 amino acids. CDR3 loop: CASSVSGTGKAEAFF. The CDR3 DNA reads TGTGCCAGCAGCGTATCGGGGACAGGGAAAGCTGAAGCTTTCTTT.

CDR3 in amino acids: CASSFSYSNQPQHF. The CDR3 DNA follows: TGTGCCAGCTCATTCTCGTATAGCAATCAGCCCCAGCATTTT. The chain couples TRBV18 to TRBJ1-5, with D unclear. Germline V lookup: CDR1 KGHSH, CDR2 LQKENI. This CDR3 is 14 amino acids long. Trimming left V 5 bases short and J 0 bases short, with 8 bases between.

This clone was found once. The chain couples TRBV7-9 to TRBJ1-3; D gene unclear. The V end was cut by 3 bases, the J end by 0 bases, with 9 bases between. This CDR3 has 15 residues. Germline V gene data show CDR1 as SEHNR and CDR2 as FQNEAQ (reference sequence). CDR3 region: CASSFDVNSGNTIYF. The CDR3 bases are TGTGCCAGCAGCTTCGACGTGAACTCTGGAAACACCATATATTTT.

The chain couples TRBV7-9 to TRBJ1-2; 8 positions match TRBD1. Germline CDR1 reads SEHNR; CDR2 reads FQNEAQ (reference sequence). J lost 0 bases, V lost 3 bases, and 12 bases had no gene match. This CDR3 is 18 amino acids long. The CDR3 is CASSFDPTGAPPNYGYTF. For the CDR3, the DNA is TGTGCCAGCAGCTTTGATCCGACAGGGGCCCCTCCTAACTATGGCTACACCTTC.

This clone was picked up one time. This chain joins TRBV19 and TRBJ2-5; 7 positions match TRBD1. This CDR3 region has 13 residues. Per the germline V gene, CDR1 is LNHDA and CDR2 is SQIVND (reference sequence). V lost 5 bases and J lost 4; bases outside the gene matches: 4. The DNA for the CDR3 is TGTGCCAGTAGTTCCACAGGGGCAGAGACCCAGTACTTC. Its protein is CASSSTGAETQYF.

The J gene is TRBJ2-3, the V gene TRBV30; perhaps TRBD1 as D (6 bases). The CDR3 runs to 13 residues. The germline gives CDR1 GTSNPN, CDR2 SVGIG (reference sequence). Trimming removed 0 bases at V and 4 bases at J, with 8 bases between. The CDR3 DNA reads TGTGCCTGGAGTGTACAGGGACCAGATACGCAGTATTTT. This codes for CAWSVQGPDTQYF.

This clone was recorded once. The V and J genes are TRBV13 and TRBJ1-3; TRBD1 might be the D (5 bases). The CDR3 runs to 18 residues. Trimming took off 4 bases at V and 0 bases at J, with 19 bases between the two ends. In germline, CDR1 is PRHDT, CDR2 FYEKMQ (reference sequence). In DNA form, the CDR3 reads TGTGCCAGCAGCTCAACCACGAGGAGGGGCACCTCTGGAAACACCATATATTTT. It yields the protein CASSSTTRRGTSGNTIYF.

As concerns this clone: One end of the junction does not line up with germline, which may come from a read error. V and J are TRBV2 and TRBJ1-1; 7 nucleotides match TRBD1. CDR3 length: 13 residues. Germline V gene lookup returns CDR1 SNHLY and CDR2 FYNNEI. The CDR3 nucleotides read TGTGCCACCAGTCAGGGGGTGAACACTGAAGCTTTCTTT. Translated: CATSQGVNTEAFF.

This sequence joins TRBV27 and TRBJ1-1; a possible D gene is TRBD1 (6 bases). Germline loops: CDR1 MNHEY, CDR2 SMNVEV (reference sequence). This CDR3 spans 14 amino acids. Trimming removed 6 bases from V and 2 bases from J, with 13 bases in between. Here the CDR3 DNA reads TGTGCCAGCAGCCGCCCACAGGGTAACACTGAAGCTTTCTTT. Protein product: CASSRPQGNTEAFF.

The rearrangement uses TRBV2 and TRBJ1-3; the D gene is possibly TRBD1 (6 bases). This CDR3 is 16 amino acids long. The V end was cut by 4 bases, the J end by 4 bases, with 17 bases between. In germline, CDR1 is SNHLY, CDR2 FYNNEI. The chain's CDR3 is CASSGSGATSGNTIYF. The CDR3 DNA reads TGTGCCAGCAGTGGTTCAGGGGCCACATCCGGAAACACCATATATTTT.

This chain's CDR3 is CASSPGLAVYGELFF. CDR3 nucleotides: TGTGCCAGCTCACCCGGACTAGCCGTTTACGGGGAGCTGTTTTTT. This chain joins TRBV18 and TRBJ2-2; 8 positions match TRBD2. Trimming cost V 3 bases and J 7 bases; bases outside gene matches: 7. This CDR3 is 15 amino acids long. Per germline, CDR1 KGHSH and CDR2 LQKENI.

V is TRBV28 and J is TRBJ1-2, with D possibly TRBD1 on 6 matching bases. Germline V gene data show CDR1 as MDHEN and CDR2 as SYDVKM. Deletions cut 5 bases from V and 8 bases from J, with 15 bases between. This CDR3 contains 13 residues. The CDR3 protein is CASSENRVRGYTF. The CDR3, as DNA: TGTGCCAGCAGTGAAAACAGGGTCCGCGGCTACACCTTC.